These 32 T cell receptor beta chains were all obtained from the same sample, sequenced in a study of blood T cells in healthy people across ages. Combining a sample-barcoded 5' primer with a J-beta primer mix, a second PCR ran for about 7 to 12 cycles. TCRdb re-called the 5' RACE reads with MiXCR, one entry per CDR3 protein. This sample carries hundreds of thousands of distinct CDR3 sequences, 29% of them seen once, and the ten largest clones take 17%. The sequencing input was blood. The source is a woman of 80 years or more in good health.

This clonotype came up many times. V is TRBV4-2 and J is TRBJ2-3; 9 bases line up with TRBD2. The CDR3 sequence is 16 residues long. Germline V lookup: CDR1 LGHNA, CDR2 YNFKEQ. The trim removed 0 bases at V and 7 bases at J, leaving 8 bases unmatched. The CDR3 loop is CASSQEVSGGTNTQYF. CDR3 nucleotide sequence: TGTGCCAGCAGCCAAGAGGTTAGCGGGGGAACGAATACGCAGTATTTT.

The chain carries TRBV11-2 and TRBJ1-2; the match to TRBD1 covers 8 bases. In germline, CDR1 is SGHAT, CDR2 FQNNGV. V shed 4 bases and J 4 bases; nucleotides not matched to a gene: 8. The CDR3 has 15 amino acids. The CDR3 loop reads CASSSPGQASYGYTF. The CDR3 region has the DNA TGTGCCAGCAGCTCCCCGGGACAGGCCTCCTATGGCTACACCTTC.

This clonotype was counted many times. The rearrangement joins TRBV4-3 to TRBJ1-5, with unresolved D. Looked up from germline, CDR1 is LGHNA and CDR2 is YSLEER. The CDR3 covers 15 residues. V was pared by 0 bases and J by 1 base, with 7 bases between. CDR3 in DNA: TGCGCCAGCAGCCAAGACCGCACAAGCAATCAGCCCCAGCATTTT. It codes for CASSQDRTSNQPQHF.

In regard to this clonotype: This clone may be a read error of a much larger clone one base away. The chain links TRBV29-1 to TRBJ2-1; possibly TRBD1 or TRBD2 for D (6 bases each). The CDR3 has 16 residues. CDR1 and CDR2 (germline): SQVTM, ANQGSEA. The V gene lost 0 bases and the J gene lost 12 bases, with 24 bases spanning the gap. The CDR3 region is CSVEDPVRKGGSGQFF. CDR3 sequence (DNA): TGCAGCGTTGAAGATCCGGTCAGAAAGGGGGGAAGCGGGCAGTTCTTC.

This clonotype has only a few counts. The chain is built from TRBV11-2 and TRBJ1-4; D is unclear. The CDR3 is 15 amino acids. V was clipped by 3 bases and J by 7 bases, with 15 bases between them. Germline loops: CDR1 SGHAT, CDR2 FQNNGV. This chain's CDR3 is CASSFRANSVEKLFF. CDR3 DNA sequence: TGTGCCAGCAGCTTCCGGGCCAACTCAGTTGAAAAACTGTTTTTT.

This clonotype was observed at least ten times. This rearrangement joins TRBV27 to TRBJ2-7; 10 nucleotides match TRBD1. V trimming: 6 bases; J trimming: 6 bases; junction bases outside the gene matches: 8. Per the germline V gene, CDR1 is MNHEY and CDR2 is SMNVEV (reference sequence). The CDR3 consists of 14 residues. The CDR3: CASSRTGGLFEQYF. The DNA of the CDR3 is TGTGCCAGCAGCCGGACAGGGGGGCTGTTCGAGCAGTACTTC.

Turning to this clonotype: A read error may be the cause here, since a much bigger clone is one base away. V and J are TRBV5-6 and TRBJ2-5, with 9 bases lining up with TRBD2. The junction had 14 bases not matched to a gene; V was cut back by 0 bases and J by 11 bases. This CDR3 has 16 amino acids. Germline-derived CDR1 and CDR2 are SGHDT and YYEEEE. CDR3 region: CASSLATSGYYNEQYF. CDR3 nucleotide sequence: TGTGCCAGCAGCTTGGCGACTAGCGGATACTACAATGAGCAGTACTTC.

This clonotype was observed many times. The chain is built from TRBV6-5 and TRBJ2-7; 11 bases fit TRBD1. The ends lost 6 bases at V and 4 bases at J; junction bases unmatched: 5. The CDR3 is made up of 14 amino acids. Germline V gives CDR1 MNHEY, CDR2 SVGAGI. CDR3 sequence (DNA): TGTGCCAGCAGACCGGACAGGGGGCAGTACGAGCAGTACTTC. It is translated as CASRPDRGQYEQYF.

This clonotype was recorded a few times. The genes are TRBV6-1 and TRBJ2-7, with a possible D match to TRBD1 (6 bases). The CDR3 sequence is 14 residues long. V was clipped by 4 bases and J by 3 bases, with 13 bases between them. Germline V CDR1 and CDR2: MNHNS, SASEGT. This CDR3 reads CASSVEQGIYEQYF. DNA for the CDR3: TGTGCCAGCAGTGTAGAACAGGGAATCTACGAGCAGTACTTC.

This clonotype showed up just a few times. CDR3 sequence: CSAIPGGGKETQYF. CDR3 DNA sequence: TGCAGTGCTATCCCGGGCGGGGGGAAAGAGACCCAGTACTTC. The rearrangement links TRBV20-1 to TRBJ2-5, with 8 bases fitting TRBD2. V trimming: 4 bases; J trimming: 3 bases; junction bases outside the gene matches: 7. The germline V gene encodes CDR1 DFQATT and CDR2 SNEGSKA (reference sequence). The CDR3 length is 14 residues.

V is TRBV10-3 and J is TRBJ1-1; TRBD1 is a possible D gene (6 bases). Trimming shortened V by 3 bases and J by 0 bases, and 17 bases separated the two germline ends. From germline, CDR1 is ENHRY and CDR2 SYGVKD. CDR3 size: 17 residues. This chain's CDR3 is CAISDGFPGHLNTEAFF. The DNA of the CDR3 is TGTGCCATCAGTGACGGTTTTCCGGGACATCTGAACACTGAAGCTTTCTTT.

This clonotype occurred a few times. The V call is TRBV25-1, the J call TRBJ1-2; D is unresolved. Trimming removed 3 bases from V and 3 bases from J, with 5 bases in between. The CDR3 loop spans 12 amino acids. CDR1 is MGHDK and CDR2 is SYGVNS in the germline V gene. In DNA, the CDR3 is TGTGCCAGCAGTGACGCCTACTATGGCTACACCTTC. It is translated as CASSDAYYGYTF.

Remarks on this clonotype: A much larger clone differs by one base, so this may be a read error. The gene calls are TRBV6-2 or TRBV6-3 and TRBJ2-1; possibly TRBD1 or TRBD2 for D (6 bases each). Between the trimmed V and J ends, which lost 8 bases and 5 bases, there was a span of 22 bases. The CDR3 consists of 16 residues. In germline, CDR1 is MNHEY, CDR2 SVGEGT. The CDR3 sequence: CASGGDLSTGNNEQFF. The CDR3 DNA follows: TGTGCCAGCGGTGGGGACTTGTCTACAGGGAACAATGAGCAGTTCTTC.

This clonotype occurred many times. In nucleotides, the CDR3 is TGTGCCAGCAGCTCTACTCTAGCGGGGGCCTCCACAGATACGCAGTATTTT. Amino acid sequence: CASSSTLAGASTDTQYF. This chain links TRBV7-8 with TRBJ2-3; 10 bases match TRBD2. Germline CDR1 reads SGHVS; CDR2 reads FQNEAQ. J gave up 2 bases and V 4 bases, and 9 bases lay outside the gene matches. The CDR3 contains 17 residues.

The sample holds many counts of this clonotype. DNA of the CDR3: TGCAGTGTAACTACGGGGGGGCCCCGCAATGAGCAGTTCTTC. Its translation: CSVTTGGPRNEQFF. V and J are TRBV20-1 and TRBJ2-1, with 8 positions matching TRBD2. This CDR3 is built from 14 residues. The V gene's germline CDR1 is DFQATT and CDR2 SNEGSKA (reference sequence). With V trimmed by 7 bases and J by 6 bases, 11 bases remained unmatched.

At least ten counts were recorded for this clonotype. The J gene is TRBJ2-3, the V gene TRBV5-1; D gene unclear. In germline, CDR1 is SGHRS, CDR2 YFSETQ. The CDR3 is made up of 13 amino acids. V lost 0 bases, J lost 3 bases, and 5 bases lay in between. CDR3 coding DNA: TGCGCCAGCAGCTTGGACCAAACAGATACGCAGTATTTT. Translated, it gives CASSLDQTDTQYF. The variable domain in full, completed from reference TRBV5-1 and TRBJ2-3, reads KAGVTQTPRYLIKTRGQQVTLSCSPISGHRSVSWYQQTPGQGLQFLFEYFSETQRNKGNFPGRFSGRQFSNSRSEMNVSTLELGDSALYLCASSLDQTDTQYFGPGTRLTVL.

Ten or more counts support this clonotype. The chain is built from TRBV20-1 and TRBJ2-1; TRBD2 aligns across 9 bases. With 1 base clipped from V and 4 bases from J, the junction kept 2 bases outside the gene matches. This CDR3 spans 14 amino acids. The germline gives CDR1 DFQATT, CDR2 SNEGSKA (reference sequence). Here the CDR3 reads CSARASGDYNEQFF. DNA for the CDR3: TGCAGTGCTAGAGCTAGCGGGGATTACAATGAGCAGTTCTTC.

This sequence joins TRBV7-2 and TRBJ2-1; D may be TRBD1 (5 bases). The closer fit of TRBJ2-7 to the DNA end suggests the J call may be wrong. CDR1 and CDR2 (germline): SGHTA, FQGNSA. The CDR3 is made up of 14 amino acids. The CDR3 region has the DNA TGTGCCAGCAGCTTGGGCAGGGCCTCCTACGAGCAGTACTTC. Its protein product is CASSLGRASYEQYF.

In its sample, this clonotype was seen a few times. CDR3 DNA sequence: TGTGCCAGCTCACCGAGTATCGAACTATACAATGAGCAGTACTTC. As protein: CASSPSIELYNEQYF. This sequence joins TRBV18 and TRBJ2-1, with unresolved D. With the DNA end fitting TRBJ2-7 better, the J assignment may be wrong. CDR1 KGHSH and CDR2 LQKENI come from the germline V gene. The CDR3 runs 15 residues.

This clonotype was observed many times. The chain combines TRBV5-5 with TRBJ1-1; the match to TRBD1 covers 11 bases. Germline V CDR1 and CDR2: SGHKS, YYEKEE (reference sequence). Germline trimming cut 4 bases from V and 7 bases from J; bases unmatched to any gene: 6. This CDR3 region has 14 residues. CDR3 residues: CASSERGQGDEAFF. The CDR3 nucleotides are TGTGCCAGCAGCGAGAGGGGACAGGGGGATGAAGCTTTCTTT.

The sample holds many counts of this clonotype. CDR3 loop: CASRLAGQGVVYGYTF. Here the CDR3 DNA reads TGTGCCAGCAGACTAGCCGGACAGGGGGTCGTCTATGGCTACACCTTC. This rearrangement joins TRBV6-2 or TRBV6-3 to TRBJ1-2; 10 positions agree with TRBD1. V was clipped by 6 bases and J by 4 bases; unmatched bases: 11. This CDR3 region has 16 residues. The germline gives CDR1 MNHEY, CDR2 SVGEGT.

Comment on this clonotype: A much more abundant neighbour one base away suggests this may be a read error. The chain uses TRBV12-3 or TRBV12-4 and TRBJ1-2; D remains ambiguous. V was clipped by 3 bases and J by 8 bases, with 10 bases between them. The CDR3 extends over 12 amino acids. CDR3 coding DNA: TGTGCCAGCAGTTTCAATCGCCGGGGCTACACCTTC. This translates into CASSFNRRGYTF.

This clonotype was recorded once. V is TRBV29-1 and J is TRBJ2-5; 7 bases align to TRBD1. The V gene end was trimmed by 4 bases and the J gene end by 1 base; junction bases not matched to a gene: 6. The CDR3 totals 14 residues. Germline CDR1 reads SQVTM; CDR2 reads ANQGSEA. The CDR3 coding sequence is TGCAGCGTTGTAAGACAGGGCTCCCAAGAGACCCAGTACTTC. Its translation: CSVVRQGSQETQYF.

This chain connects TRBV3-1 to TRBJ2-2; D gene uncertain. V was shortened by 5 bases and J by 7 bases, with 8 bases between the two germline ends. CDR3 size: 12 residues. Germline V gene data show CDR1 as LGHDT and CDR2 as YNNKEL (reference sequence). CDR3 loop: CASSRVDGELFF. The CDR3 nucleotides read TGTGCCAGCAGCAGGGTAGACGGGGAGCTGTTTTTT.

This clonotype was recorded only once. The rearrangement links TRBV6-1 to TRBJ2-5; 9 bases agree with TRBD1. This CDR3 has 15 residues. Trimming removed 8 bases from V and 11 bases from J; junction bases left unmatched: 18. From germline, CDR1 is MNHNS and CDR2 SASEGT. CDR3 sequence reads: CASCPHAGTGNEQYF. The CDR3 DNA reads as TGTGCCAGCTGCCCGCACGCCGGGACAGGGAATGAGCAGTACTTC.

This clonotype was seen a few times. The junction departs from germline at one end; a sequencing error may be responsible. This chain connects TRBV27 to TRBJ1-6, with a possible D match to TRBD1 (6 bases). Per germline, CDR1 MNHEY and CDR2 SMNVEV (reference sequence). This CDR3 has 14 amino acids. The CDR3 bases are TGTGCCAGCAGTCTGAGGGGGTCCTATTCACCCCTCAACTTT. Its translation is CASSLRGSYSPLNF.

A few counts support this clonotype. The rearrangement uses TRBV3-1 and TRBJ1-2; D is unresolved. Trimming shortened V by 1 base and J by 7 bases, and 10 bases separated the two germline ends. This CDR3 spans 13 amino acids. Germline assignment: CDR1 LGHDT and CDR2 YNNKEL (reference sequence). The CDR3 DNA is TGTGCCAGCAGCCAAGTACATGGATTTGGCTACACCTTC. This sequence encodes CASSQVHGFGYTF.

For this clonotype: A much larger clone differs from this one at a single base, so this may be a read error. The rearrangement uses TRBV2 and TRBJ2-7; 10 bases are shared with TRBD1. CDR3 length: 13 residues. Germline CDR1 and CDR2: SNHLY and FYNNEI. V lost 8 bases and J lost 5; bases outside the gene matches: 6. This chain's CDR3 is CASGGDRGNEQYF. The DNA for the CDR3 is TGTGCCAGCGGAGGGGACAGGGGAAACGAGCAGTACTTC.

This clonotype appeared a few times. The chain carries TRBV7-2 and TRBJ2-2, with D possibly matching TRBD2 (5 bases). The V end lost 5 bases, the J end lost 4 bases, and 14 bases lay between the germline ends. The CDR3 is 15 amino acids. Germline V gene lookup returns CDR1 SGHTA and CDR2 FQGNSA. The CDR3 DNA reads as TGTGCCAGCAGCCAGACTACAGTGACCACCGGGGAGCTGTTTTTT. Its translation is CASSQTTVTTGELFF.

This sequence joins TRBV20-1 and TRBJ2-1; D possibly corresponds to TRBD2 (5 bases). Germline values: CDR1 DFQATT, CDR2 SNEGSKA (reference sequence). The CDR3 runs 14 residues. V was clipped by 3 bases and J by 0 bases, with 9 bases between them. In DNA, the CDR3 is TGCAGTGCTAGCTACGGGGTCTCCTACAATGAGCAGTTCTTC. Its translation: CSASYGVSYNEQFF.

This clonotype was picked up many times. V gene TRBV12-3 or TRBV12-4 combines with J gene TRBJ2-1; 7 bases line up with TRBD1. Losses at the gene ends were 2 bases for V and 2 bases for J; bases not matched to a gene: 3. This CDR3 region has 15 residues. CDR3 loop: CASSLRQGAYNEQFF. CDR3 in DNA: TGTGCCAGCAGTTTAAGGCAGGGGGCCTACAATGAGCAGTTCTTC.

This clonotype was counted ten times or more. The gene calls are TRBV5-1 and TRBJ2-5; unclear D gene. The CDR3 spans 14 residues. V gave up 4 bases and J gave up 3 bases, with 13 bases separating them. From germline, CDR1 is SGHRS and CDR2 YFSETQ. Here the CDR3 reads CASSPGSTEETQYF. Written as DNA, the CDR3 is TGCGCCAGCAGCCCCGGCTCCACGGAAGAGACCCAGTACTTC.